This TCR beta chain was sequenced for a study of CD8 T cells in Susac syndrome. Study in general: At the time of blood draw, patients with Susac syndrome were therapy-naive, receiving corticosteroids, or receiving intravenous immunoglobulin alone.

A quantity of roughly 0.5 to 1 ug RNA underwent reverse transcription using random hexamers. TCRdb itself ran the immunoSEQ multiplex PCR reads through MiXCR, one entry per CDR3 protein. The data contain about 140,000 distinct CDR3 sequences, 95% of them singletons. The CDR3 has 14 amino acids. Trimming pared 6 bases from V and 4 bases from J, leaving 16 bases between. The TCR originated in a human donor with Susac syndrome. Input material: CD4+ T cells from PBMCs. The chain employs TRBV12-3 or TRBV12-4 and TRBJ2-7; tentatively, D is TRBD1 (6 bases). CDR3 nucleotide sequence: TGTGCCAGCAGCACAGGGACCCCGGGGTACGAGCAGTACTTC. Its translation: CASSTGTPGYEQYF.